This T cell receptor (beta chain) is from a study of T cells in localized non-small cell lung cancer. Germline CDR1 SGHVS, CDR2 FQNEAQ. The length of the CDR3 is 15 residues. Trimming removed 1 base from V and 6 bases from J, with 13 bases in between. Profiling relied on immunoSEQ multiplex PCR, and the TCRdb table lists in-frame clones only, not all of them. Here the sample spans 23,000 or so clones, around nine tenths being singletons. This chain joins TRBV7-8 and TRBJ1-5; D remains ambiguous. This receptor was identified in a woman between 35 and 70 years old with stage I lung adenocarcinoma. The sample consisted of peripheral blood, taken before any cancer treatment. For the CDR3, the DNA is TGTGCCAGCAGCTTAGGGGCAGGCAATAGTCAGCCCCAGCATTTT. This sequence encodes CASSLGAGNSQPQHF.